Shown below are 20 T cell receptor beta chains from a single sample sequenced in a study of T-cell memory formation after mild COVID-19. TCRdb re-analysed the 5' RACE reads in MiXCR, keeping a single row per CDR3 protein. In the table there are approximately 400,000 distinct CDR3 sequences, roughly a quarter of which are singletons. What was sequenced was PBMCs or a T cell subset sorted from them (not recorded which). All receptors derive from an adult woman who had mild COVID-19 (a few samples of this study predate the infection). Cell type and time point are not known.

This clonotype has more than one count but fewer than ten. V usage is TRBV4-1 and J usage is TRBJ1-5, with TRBD1 identical over 7 bases. Looked up from germline, CDR1 is MGHRA and CDR2 is YSYEKL. V dropped 0 bases and J dropped 5; count of bases not matched to a gene: 7. The length of the CDR3 is 16 residues. Here the CDR3 reads CASSQETGNPHQPQHF. CDR3 DNA sequence: TGCGCCAGCAGCCAAGAGACAGGGAATCCACATCAGCCCCAGCATTTT.

The chain couples TRBV12-3 or TRBV12-4 to TRBJ2-4; D may be TRBD2 (6 bases). Trimming cost V 8 bases and J 0 bases, with 14 bases left between them. The CDR3 runs to 15 residues. The CDR3 DNA reads TGTGCCAGCGCGTTATGGGGGGAAGCCAAAAACATTCAGTACTTC. Protein: CASALWGEAKNIQYF.

There are a few counts of this clonotype. The V call is TRBV2, the J call TRBJ2-3; no definite D call. Germline values: CDR1 SNHLY, CDR2 FYNNEI. The ends were cut back, 4 bases at V and 2 bases at J, with 7 bases in the middle. The CDR3 loop spans 13 amino acids. CDR3 DNA: TGTGCCAGCAGTGTTGGGATCACAGATACGCAGTATTTT. This gives the protein CASSVGITDTQYF.

This clonotype has only a few counts. V gene TRBV9 combines with J gene TRBJ2-1; TRBD2 is a possible D gene (6 bases). The CDR3 is 16 amino acids. V dropped 2 bases and J dropped 8 bases, with 20 bases sitting between them. Germline V gene data show CDR1 as SGDLS and CDR2 as YYNGEE. The CDR3 region is CASSVLLSPGEDEQFF. CDR3 coding DNA: TGTGCCAGCAGCGTCCTTCTTAGTCCGGGGGAGGATGAGCAGTTCTTC.

CDR3 residues: CASRGWDPSGGSSNYGYTF. The CDR3 nucleotides read TGTGCCAGCAGAGGTTGGGACCCCTCAGGGGGGAGCTCTAACTATGGCTACACCTTC. This sequence joins TRBV6-1 and TRBJ1-2; 7 bases match TRBD1. In germline, CDR1 is MNHNS, CDR2 SASEGT. The CDR3 runs 19 residues. After removal of 6 bases from V and 0 bases from J, the junction contained 19 bases not matched to a gene.

This clonotype was observed at least ten times. The chain employs TRBV4-2 and TRBJ2-3, with D unclear. V was pared by 4 bases and J by 2 bases, with 13 bases between. The length of the CDR3 is 15 residues. Looked up from germline, CDR1 is LGHNA and CDR2 is YNFKEQ. The CDR3 is CASSPRSLYTDTQYF. The CDR3 DNA is TGTGCCAGCAGCCCAAGGAGCCTTTACACAGATACGCAGTATTTT.

This clonotype appeared a few times. This sequence joins TRBV4-1 and TRBJ2-7; possible D gene TRBD2, 6 bases. The ends were cut back, 0 bases at V and 0 bases at J, with 15 bases in the middle. Germline V gene sequence: CDR1 MGHRA, CDR2 YSYEKL. The CDR3 totals 17 residues. The CDR3, as DNA: TGCGCCAGCAGCCAAGATCCCGCGGGGCTCGCCTCCTACGAGCAGTACTTC. Amino acids: CASSQDPAGLASYEQYF.

This clonotype occurred a few times. This sequence joins TRBV15 and TRBJ2-2; D is tentatively TRBD1 or TRBD2 (5 bases each). Trimming stripped 3 bases from V and 4 bases from J, with 9 bases between. This CDR3 has 14 amino acids. Per the germline V gene, CDR1 is LNHNV and CDR2 is YYDKDF (reference sequence). This chain's CDR3 is CATSSSGSTGELFF. Here the CDR3 DNA reads TGTGCCACCAGCAGTTCAGGGAGCACCGGGGAGCTGTTTTTT.

This chain links TRBV29-1 with TRBJ1-1, with TRBD1 matching over 7 bases. CDR1 is SQVTM and CDR2 is ANQGSEA in the germline V gene. This CDR3 spans 13 amino acids. With 7 bases clipped from V and 1 base from J, the junction kept 6 bases outside the gene matches. The CDR3 region has the DNA TGCAGCGCAGAGGGACAGCCGAACACTGAAGCTTTCTTT. It codes for CSAEGQPNTEAFF. Full variable domain (remainder filled in from reference TRBV29-1 and TRBJ1-1): SAVISQKPSRDICQRGTSLTIQCQVDSQVTMMFWYRQQPGQSLTLIATANQGSEATYESGFVIDKFPISRPNLTFSTLTVSNMSPEDSSIYLCSAEGQPNTEAFFGQGTRLTVV.

This chain joins TRBV7-2 and TRBJ2-1, with 11 positions matching TRBD2. V gave up 4 bases and J gave up 1 base; unmatched junction bases: 6. This CDR3 comprises 17 residues. Germline V CDR1 and CDR2: SGHTA, FQGNSA. CDR3: CASSYTTSGASYNEQFF. The DNA of the CDR3 is TGTGCCAGCAGCTATACGACTAGCGGGGCATCCTACAATGAGCAGTTCTTC.

The V call is TRBV20-1, the J call TRBJ2-3; TRBD1 matches 10 bases. The germline CDR1 and CDR2 sequences are DFQATT and SNEGSKA (reference sequence). The CDR3 consists of 17 residues. Unmatched junction bases numbered 17, after V lost 6 bases and J lost 5 bases. The CDR3 nucleotides read TGCAGTGCCACGGATGTCCGGACAGGGGGGAGCGAAGATACGCAGTATTTT. Amino acids: CSATDVRTGGSEDTQYF.

The V call is TRBV7-3, the J call TRBJ1-6; weak D call: TRBD1 (5 bases). Trimming took 5 bases from V and 7 from J, leaving 9 bases between them. The CDR3 is made up of 13 amino acids. Germline CDR1 is SGHTA and CDR2 is FQGTGA. The CDR3 here is CASSRDPNSPLHF. As DNA, the CDR3 is TGTGCCAGCAGCCGGGACCCAAATTCACCCCTCCACTTT. The whole variable domain, filled in from reference TRBV7-3 and TRBJ1-6, reads GAGVSQTPSNKVTEKGKYVELRCDPISGHTALYWYRQSLGQGPEFLIYFQGTGAADDSGLPNDRFFAVRPEGSVSTLKIQRTERGDSAVYLCASSRDPNSPLHFGNGTRLTVT.

This sequence joins TRBV5-5 and TRBJ1-1; D is undetermined. This CDR3 is built from 13 residues. The germline V gene has CDR1 SGHKS and CDR2 YYEKEE (reference sequence). The ends were cut back, 0 bases at V and 3 bases at J, with 6 bases in the middle. DNA of the CDR3: TGTGCCAGCAGCTTGGATCGGTACACTGAAGCTTTCTTT. Protein: CASSLDRYTEAFF.

This clonotype was detected only a few times. The chain employs TRBV4-1 and TRBJ2-3; TRBD2 aligns across 8 bases. Germline V gene sequence: CDR1 MGHRA, CDR2 YSYEKL. V lost 4 bases to trimming and J lost 4 bases; unmatched junction nucleotides: 10. The CDR3 sequence is 16 residues long. The CDR3 loop reads CASSPRTSSWADTQYF. Written as DNA, the CDR3 is TGCGCCAGCAGCCCCCGGACTAGCTCCTGGGCAGATACGCAGTATTTT.

The V gene is TRBV7-9, the J gene TRBJ1-4; the D gene is possibly TRBD1 (5 bases). CDR3 length: 17 amino acids. Germline loops: CDR1 SEHNR, CDR2 FQNEAQ (reference sequence). Trimming took off 0 bases at V and 0 bases at J, with 11 bases between the two ends. The CDR3 reads CASSLAVQGATNEKLFF. The CDR3 bases are TGTGCCAGCAGCTTAGCGGTCCAGGGTGCAACTAATGAAAAACTGTTTTTT.

Many counts were recorded for this clonotype. The junction shows a germline mismatch at one end, possibly a read error. This chain connects TRBV5-1 to TRBJ1-1, with TRBD1 matching 8 bases. Per germline, CDR1 SGHRS and CDR2 YFSETQ. The CDR3 is 14 residues long. The CDR3 protein is CASSLDRGNTEAFF. As DNA, the CDR3 is TGTGCCAGCAGTCTAGACAGGGGTAACACTGAAGCTTTCTTT.

On this clonotype: As the CDR3 is not closed by the conserved phenylalanine or tryptophan, this likely results from a read error. The CDR3 region has the DNA TGTGCCAGCAGCCATCAGGGGATCCGGAACACTGAAGCTTTCTCT. Translated: CASSHQGIRNTEAFS. The chain combines TRBV14 with TRBJ1-1; possibly TRBD1 for D (6 bases). The germline V and J ends were trimmed by 3 bases and 1 base, with 12 bases remaining between them. Germline V gene lookup returns CDR1 SGHDN and CDR2 FVKESK. The CDR3 extends over 15 amino acids.

This clonotype is a singleton in its sample. V and J are TRBV5-1 and TRBJ1-1, with 8 bases fitting TRBD1. Germline CDR1 is SGHRS and CDR2 is YFSETQ. V shed 5 bases, J shed 4 bases, and the junction held 4 bases outside the gene matches. The CDR3 length is 13 residues. The CDR3 DNA follows: TGCGCCAGCAGATACGGACAGGGCACTGAAGCTTTCTTT. It encodes CASRYGQGTEAFF.

The gene calls are TRBV11-2 and TRBJ2-7; TRBD1 matches at 11 bases. Germline V lookup: CDR1 SGHAT, CDR2 FQNNGV. The CDR3 has 17 residues. The trim removed 4 bases at V and 5 bases at J, leaving 13 bases unmatched. The CDR3 DNA is TGTGCCAGCAGCTCAAAAACTGGGACAGGGGGTTTCCACGAGCAGTACTTC. The encoded protein is CASSSKTGTGGFHEQYF.

The chain joins TRBV7-2 to TRBJ2-5, with 7 nucleotides matching TRBD2. CDR3 size: 14 residues. V shed 5 bases and J 5 bases; nucleotides not matched to a gene: 8. The V gene's germline CDR1 is SGHTA and CDR2 FQGNSA. The CDR3 reads CASSDGRLRETQYF. The CDR3 DNA reads TGTGCCAGCAGCGACGGGAGGCTCCGGGAGACCCAGTACTTC.